These T cell receptor beta chains were read from a single sample in a study of control samples from healthy donors and cancer patients. Only in-frame clones appear in the TCRdb table, and some are missing; sequencing was by immunoSEQ multiplex PCR. The data hold over 65,000 clones, with 70% to 90% observed a single time. Specimen: PBMCs. The receptors were sampled from a woman aged 45-60 years with colorectal cancer. The CDR3 runs from the conserved cysteine through the conserved F or W. The order of the fields is CDR3 protein, CDR3 DNA, J gene, clone size, D gene, CDR3 length, V gene. The D gene is left open where the match is weak. Clone size is stated in some rows and not others, as once, few, many or a class when expanded.

CDR3 protein: CASSLEGGGTNQPQHF; CDR3 DNA: TGTGCCAGCAGCTTAGAGGGGGGAGGGACCAATCAGCCCCAGCATTTT; J gene: TRBJ1-5; clone size: .; D gene: .; CDR3 length: 16; V gene: TRBV7-2
CDR3 protein: CASNDPPGAYGYTF; CDR3 DNA: TGTGCCAGCAACGATCCCCCAGGGGCCTATGGCTACACCTTC; J gene: TRBJ1-2; clone size: .; D gene: .; CDR3 length: 14; V gene: TRBV28
CDR3 protein: CASSAEETQYF; CDR3 DNA: TGTGCCAGCAGTGCAGAAGAGACCCAGTACTTC; J gene: TRBJ2-5; clone size: .; D gene: .; CDR3 length: 11; V gene: TRBV25-1
CDR3 protein: CASSLGTIAARYEQFF; CDR3 DNA: TGTGCCAGCAGTCTAGGTACAATCGCGGCTCGTTATGAGCAGTTCTTC; J gene: TRBJ2-1; clone size: .; D gene: .; CDR3 length: 16; V gene: TRBV7-2
CDR3 protein: CASSLNSNTEAFF; CDR3 DNA: TGTGCCAGCAGCTTAAACAGTAACACTGAAGCTTTCTTT; J gene: TRBJ1-1; clone size: .; D gene: .; CDR3 length: 13; V gene: TRBV7-2
CDR3 protein: CASSLDIGTDSGNTIYF; CDR3 DNA: TGCGCCAGCAGCTTGGATATCGGGACGGACTCTGGAAACACCATATATTTT; J gene: TRBJ1-3; clone size: .; D gene: .; CDR3 length: 17; V gene: TRBV5-1
CDR3 protein: CASSIGGETQYF; CDR3 DNA: TGTGCCAGCAGTATTGGGGGGGAGACCCAGTACTTC; J gene: TRBJ2-5; clone size: .; D gene: .; CDR3 length: 12; V gene: TRBV6-2/TRBV6-3
CDR3 protein: CAISDREETQYF; CDR3 DNA: TGTGCCATCAGCGACAGGGAAGAGACCCAGTACTTC; J gene: TRBJ2-5; clone size: .; D gene: TRBD1; CDR3 length: 12; V gene: TRBV10-3
CDR3 protein: CAWRLAGGLGTQYF; CDR3 DNA: TGTGCCTGGAGATTAGCGGGGGGACTGGGTACGCAGTATTTT; J gene: TRBJ2-3; clone size: .; D gene: TRBD2; CDR3 length: 14; V gene: TRBV30
CDR3 protein: CASGLGRSDGYTF; CDR3 DNA: TGTGCTAGTGGTTTAGGACGGTCGGATGGCTACACCTTC; J gene: TRBJ1-2; clone size: once; D gene: .; CDR3 length: 13; V gene: TRBV12-5
CDR3 protein: CASSRSMAGTGVEKLFF; CDR3 DNA: TGTGCCAGTAGCAGATCTATGGCAGGGACGGGGGTTGAAAAACTGTTTTTT; J gene: TRBJ1-4; clone size: .; D gene: .; CDR3 length: 17; V gene: TRBV19
CDR3 protein: CASSSQGVLGTDTQYF; CDR3 DNA: TGTGCCAGCAGTTCGCAGGGGGTTTTGGGCACAGATACGCAGTATTTT; J gene: TRBJ2-3; clone size: .; D gene: TRBD1; CDR3 length: 16; V gene: TRBV6-5
CDR3 protein: CASSLDQNKNIQYF; CDR3 DNA: TGTGCCAGCAGCTTAGACCAGAACAAAAACATTCAGTACTTC; J gene: TRBJ2-4; clone size: .; D gene: .; CDR3 length: 14; V gene: TRBV7-2
CDR3 protein: CASNRVVGTEAFF; CDR3 DNA: TGTGCCAGCAACAGGGTAGTGGGCACTGAAGCTTTCTTT; J gene: TRBJ1-1; clone size: .; D gene: .; CDR3 length: 13; V gene: TRBV28
CDR3 protein: CASKGDRAGNQPQHF; CDR3 DNA: TGTGCCAGTAAAGGGGACAGGGCGGGCAATCAGCCCCAGCATTTT; J gene: TRBJ1-5; clone size: .; D gene: TRBD1; CDR3 length: 15; V gene: TRBV19
CDR3 protein: CASSPGGHEQFF; CDR3 DNA: TGTGCCAGCAGTCCCGGGGGCCATGAGCAGTTCTTC; J gene: TRBJ2-1; clone size: .; D gene: .; CDR3 length: 12; V gene: TRBV6-6
CDR3 protein: CASSERSGGADTQYF; CDR3 DNA: TGCGCCAGCAGTGAGAGGAGCGGGGGTGCAGATACGCAGTATTTT; J gene: TRBJ2-3; clone size: .; D gene: TRBD2; CDR3 length: 15; V gene: TRBV10-2
CDR3 protein: CASGLLTPDSNQPQHF; CDR3 DNA: TGTGCTAGTGGTTTGTTAACACCGGATAGCAATCAGCCCCAGCATTTT; J gene: TRBJ1-5; clone size: few; D gene: .; CDR3 length: 16; V gene: TRBV12-5
CDR3 protein: CSAWDSWGYTF; CDR3 DNA: TGCAGTGCTTGGGACTCATGGGGCTACACCTTC; J gene: TRBJ1-2; clone size: .; D gene: .; CDR3 length: 11; V gene: TRBV20-1
CDR3 protein: CATSEGGGGPIEPQHF; CDR3 DNA: TGTGCCACCTCCGAGGGAGGGGGGGGGCCTATCGAGCCCCAGCATTTT; J gene: TRBJ1-5; clone size: once; D gene: .; CDR3 length: 16; V gene: TRBV24-1
CDR3 protein: CASSFRDPGELFF; CDR3 DNA: TGTGCCAGCAGCTTCAGGGACCCCGGGGAGCTGTTTTTT; J gene: TRBJ2-2; clone size: once; D gene: .; CDR3 length: 13; V gene: TRBV7-9
CDR3 protein: CATSRSGGIEQFF; CDR3 DNA: TGTGCCACCAGCAGAAGTGGGGGCATCGAGCAGTTCTTC; J gene: TRBJ2-1; clone size: .; D gene: .; CDR3 length: 13; V gene: TRBV15
CDR3 protein: CASSQDWPMNTEAFF; CDR3 DNA: TGCGCCAGCAGCCAAGATTGGCCAATGAACACTGAAGCTTTCTTT; J gene: TRBJ1-1; clone size: .; D gene: .; CDR3 length: 15; V gene: TRBV4-3
CDR3 protein: CASSIRERNYGYTF; CDR3 DNA: TGTGCCAGTAGTATACGCGAACGGAACTATGGCTACACCTTC; J gene: TRBJ1-2; clone size: .; D gene: .; CDR3 length: 14; V gene: TRBV19
CDR3 protein: CASSYSAGSWGYTF; CDR3 DNA: TGTGCCAGCAGTTACTCAGCAGGGAGTTGGGGCTACACCTTC; J gene: TRBJ1-2; clone size: once; D gene: .; CDR3 length: 14; V gene: TRBV6-5
CDR3 protein: CASSTYRGPNTEAFF; CDR3 DNA: TGTGCCAGCAGCACATACAGGGGCCCGAACACTGAAGCTTTCTTT; J gene: TRBJ1-1; clone size: .; D gene: TRBD1; CDR3 length: 15; V gene: TRBV28
CDR3 protein: CASGLWGSKNIQYF; CDR3 DNA: TGTGCTAGTGGTTTGTGGGGGTCCAAAAACATTCAGTACTTC; J gene: TRBJ2-4; clone size: once; D gene: .; CDR3 length: 14; V gene: TRBV12-5